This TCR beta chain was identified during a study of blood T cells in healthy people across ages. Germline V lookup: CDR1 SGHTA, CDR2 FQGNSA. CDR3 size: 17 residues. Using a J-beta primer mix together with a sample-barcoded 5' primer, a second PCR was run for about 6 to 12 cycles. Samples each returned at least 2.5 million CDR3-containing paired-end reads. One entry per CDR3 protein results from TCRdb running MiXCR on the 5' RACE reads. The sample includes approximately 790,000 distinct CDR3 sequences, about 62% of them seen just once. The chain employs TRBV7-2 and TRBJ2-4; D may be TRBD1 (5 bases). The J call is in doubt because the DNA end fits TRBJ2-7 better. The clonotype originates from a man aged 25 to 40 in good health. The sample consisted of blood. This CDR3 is CASSLVVGGAVSYEQYF. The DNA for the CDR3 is TGTGCCAGCAGCTTAGTGGTGGGTGGGGCGGTCTCCTACGAGCAGTACTTC.